This T cell receptor beta chain was identified during a study of T-cell memory formation after mild COVID-19. Overall study: Among the donors, TCR clusters were largely specific to each donor. Notes on the study in general: Later expanders leaned toward CD4+, whereas clones contracting from day 15 to 85 were balanced CD4/CD8. The study detected some responding clones in pre-infection memory, suggesting cross-reactive memory joined.

TCRdb reprocessed the 5' RACE reads with MiXCR, giving one entry per CDR3 protein. The sample holds approximately 46,000 distinct CDR3 sequences, over 6.5% seen once. Germline CDR1 and CDR2: LGHDT and YNNKEL (reference sequence). V lost 4 bases and J lost 3; bases outside the gene matches: 3. The length of the CDR3 is 14 residues. This clonotype was seen ten or more times. Antigen: not known. Specimen: PBMCs or a T cell subset sorted from them (not recorded which). The J gene is TRBJ1-1, the V gene TRBV3-1, with 9 positions matching TRBD1. This receptor was taken from an adult who had mild COVID-19 (a few samples of this study predate the infection). Cell type and time point are not known. The CDR3 reads CASSPRDRDTEAFF. The CDR3 nucleotides are TGTGCCAGCAGCCCCCGGGACAGGGACACTGAAGCTTTCTTT.